This TCR beta chain was documented in a study of blood T cell repertoires in COVID-19. Using immunoSEQ multiplex PCR, the repertoire was profiled, and TCRdb retains in-frame clones only, with some absent. The table has some 250,000 clones, roughly 88% seen once. Germline CDR1 and CDR2: SGHRS and YFSETQ. V lost 0 bases, J lost 5 bases, and 17 bases lay in between. The CDR3 is 16 amino acids. Sequencing input: PBMCs or T cells enriched from blood (not recorded which). The source is a woman aged 45 to 65 who had recovered from COVID-19. The gene calls are TRBV5-1 and TRBJ2-5, with D possibly matching TRBD2 (6 bases). CDR3 coding DNA: TGCGCCAGCAGCTTGGAAGGGCGCCGGGCGGGGGAGACCCAGTACTTC. Its translation is CASSLEGRRAGETQYF.